This is a list of T cell receptor beta chains from one sample in a study of blood T cell repertoires in COVID-19. Here immunoSEQ multiplex PCR was the method, and the copy in TCRdb shows in-frame clones only, minus some. Among about 200,000 clones, 78% were seen once, and the ten largest hold 2.8%. The sequenced sample consisted of peripheral blood. These receptors were obtained from a woman of 80 years or more with active or convalescent COVID-19. Both conserved end residues are part of each CDR3. The D gene is left open where the match is weak. The size entry is marked missing in some rows and otherwise reads once, few, many or a size class.

V gene	D gene	clone size	J gene	CDR3 DNA	CDR3 protein
TRBV6-6	-	few	TRBJ1-1	TGTGCCAGCAGTTACTTCAGGGGCACTGAAGCTTTCTTT	CASSYFRGTEAFF
TRBV4-2	-	-	TRBJ1-4	TGTGCCAGGACCCGGACACAGGATGAAAAACTGTTTTTT	CARTRTQDEKLFF
TRBV5-8	-	-	TRBJ1-5	TGTGCCAGCAGCTTGGATCGGGGAGGGTCGGCCCAGCCCCAGCATTTT	CASSLDRGGSAQPQHF
TRBV2	-	-	TRBJ2-7	TGTGCCAGCAGAAACAGGGCGTACGAGCAGTACTTC	CASRNRAYEQYF
TRBV19	-	-	TRBJ2-7	TGTGCCAGTAGTACCTCAGGAGGCTCCTACGAGCAGTACTTC	CASSTSGGSYEQYF
TRBV10-3	-	-	TRBJ1-3	TGTGCCATCAGTGATCAGGGGTCTGGAAACACCATATATTTT	CAISDQGSGNTIYF
TRBV3-1/TRBV3-2	TRBD2	-	TRBJ2-4	TGTGCCAGCAGCCAGACTAGCTCCGGGGCGGCCAAAAACATTCAGTACTTC	CASSQTSSGAAKNIQYF
TRBV19	TRBD1	-	TRBJ2-2	TGTGCCAGTAGTATTGGACAGGGGGCCGGGGAGCTGTTTTTT	CASSIGQGAGELFF
TRBV27	TRBD1	-	TRBJ2-1	TGTGCCAGCAGTACAAGTGCCCCAGGGGGAGCCTACAATGAGCAGTTCTTC	CASSTSAPGGAYNEQFF
TRBV9	TRBD2	few	TRBJ2-1	TGTGCCAGCAGCCCCGGACTAGGAGGTAGTATAGACAATGAGCAGTTCTTC	CASSPGLGGSIDNEQFF
TRBV5-6	-	-	TRBJ2-5	TGTGCCAGCAGCTTACCGTCGAGGGAGACCCAGTACTTC	CASSLPSRETQYF
TRBV7-9	TRBD2	-	TRBJ2-3	TGTGCCAGCAGCACTACGACTAGCGGACTCACAGATACGCAGTATTTT	CASSTTTSGLTDTQYF
TRBV2	-	-	TRBJ1-1	TGTGCCAGCAGGAGGAGTTGGGGGGAGGAAGCTTTCTTT	CASRRSWGEEAFF
TRBV24-1	TRBD1	-	TRBJ2-2	TGTGCCACCAGTGATTACCCCGGGACAGGATACACCGGGGAGCTGTTTTTT	CATSDYPGTGYTGELFF
TRBV5-1	-	-	TRBJ1-2	TGCGCCAGCAGAACCGACATTAACTATGGCTACACCTTC	CASRTDINYGYTF
TRBV30	TRBD1	-	TRBJ2-3	TGTGCCTGGGGGACAGGTGCTAGCACAGATACGCAGTATTTT	CAWGTGASTDTQYF
TRBV18	-	once	TRBJ1-6	TGTGCCAGCTCACCCGGGAGCGATAATTCACCCCTCCACTTT	CASSPGSDNSPLHF
TRBV28	-	-	TRBJ1-2	TGTGCCAGCAGTTGGGCAAACTATGGCTACACCTTC	CASSWANYGYTF
TRBV19	-	-	TRBJ2-1	TGTGCCAGTAGTAGCGGGACAGAGTACAATGAGCAGTTCTTC	CASSSGTEYNEQFF
TRBV28	-	-	TRBJ1-1	TGTGCCAGCAGTTACCGACAGACGAACACTGAAGCTTTCTTT	CASSYRQTNTEAFF
TRBV6-2/TRBV6-3	TRBD2	-	TRBJ2-1	TGTGCCAGCAGTAGACTAGCGGGGACGTCCTACAATGAGCAGTTCTTC	CASSRLAGTSYNEQFF
TRBV24-1	TRBD2	few	TRBJ2-3	TGTGCCACCAGTGATATCGGGGGGTGGGACACAGATACGCAGTATTTT	CATSDIGGWDTDTQYF
TRBV2	TRBD2	few	TRBJ2-3	TGTGCCAGCAGTTTTTCGTCGGGACTAAGGGATACGCAGTATTTT	CASSFSSGLRDTQYF
TRBV6-5	-	-	TRBJ2-1	TGTGCCAGCAGCCGAGGTTTGTACAATGAGCAGTTCTTC	CASSRGLYNEQFF
TRBV5-1	TRBD1	-	TRBJ1-1	TGCGCCAGCAGCTTGCGTGGGACAGGGGTGGGGATGAACACTGAAGCTTTCTTT	CASSLRGTGVGMNTEAFF
TRBV19	TRBD1	-	TRBJ2-3	TGTGCCAGTAGTATACCCACGGGACAGATCGCGGCAGATACGCAGTATTTT	CASSIPTGQIAADTQYF
TRBV7-9	-	-	TRBJ1-2	TGTGCCAGCAGCTTAAGGGGCCGCTACACCTTC	CASSLRGRYTF
TRBV2	TRBD1	-	TRBJ2-7	TGTGCCAGCAGTGAGAGGACAGGGTGGTACGAGCAGTACTTC	CASSERTGWYEQYF
TRBV5-6	TRBD1	few	TRBJ1-2	TGTGCCAGCAGCTCTTATACAGGGGGCGTTTCTCATGGCTACACCTTC	CASSSYTGGVSHGYTF
TRBV30	TRBD1	-	TRBJ2-7	TGTGCCTGGAGTTCGACAGGGGCGATTACCTACGAGCAGTACTTC	CAWSSTGAITYEQYF
TRBV5-1	-	-	TRBJ1-4	TGCGCCAGCAGCTTGGGGCAGAAGAATGAAAAACTGTTTTTT	CASSLGQKNEKLFF
TRBV5-6	TRBD1	-	TRBJ1-2	TGTGCCAGCAGCTTTTCAGGGGGCGACTATGGCTACACCTTC	CASSFSGGDYGYTF
TRBV7-9	-	-	TRBJ1-2	TGTGCCAGCAGCACCAATAGGCCCGTCCCGTTGACGGGATCCTATGGCTACACCTTC	CASSTNRPVPLTGSYGYTF
TRBV19	-	-	TRBJ1-1	TGTGCCAGTAGTAACCGGGAGAGCCTGAACACTGAAGCTTTCTTT	CASSNRESLNTEAFF
TRBV5-1	-	-	TRBJ2-3	TGCGCCAGCAGCGCTCTGGGACACAGCACAGATACGCAGTATTTT	CASSALGHSTDTQYF
TRBV11-3	TRBD2	-	TRBJ2-3	TGTGCCAGCAGCCCTTGGGGACTAGCGGGGGGGCGGGCCAGCACAGATACGCAGTATTTT	CASSPWGLAGGRASTDTQYF